This TCR beta chain emerged from a study of T cell repertoires in cytomegalovirus infection. Study in general: Public signatures in TCR beta pointed to CMV infection and matching HLA type. Whole-study results and caveats: Using cumulative public TCR beta family frequency, the authors identified those who carried CMV together with the relevant HLA. Within the response measured ex vivo, HLA-C-restricted CMV-specific TCR beta clonotypes were dominant.

TCRdb independently ran MiXCR on the reads; one entry per CDR3 protein. Found here are a few hundred thousand distinct CDR3 sequences, roughly 15% of them singletons; the top ten hold about 10%. This clonotype was counted ten times or more. Antigen unknown. Per germline, CDR1 MNHEY and CDR2 SVGEGT. The CDR3 totals 14 residues. Losses at the gene ends were 10 bases for V and 7 bases for J; bases not matched to a gene: 7. The sequenced material came from PBMCs. The genes are TRBV6-2 or TRBV6-3 and TRBJ2-2; the match to TRBD2 covers 12 bases. The clonotype originates from a human donor in good health (CMV status not recorded). Some clones in this sample may be carry-over from other donors' samples. The CDR3 sequence: CATGLAGPHGELFF. For the CDR3, the DNA is TGTGCCACCGGACTAGCGGGACCCCACGGGGAGCTGTTTTTT.